Sequencing of this T cell receptor beta chain was carried out in a study of blood T cell repertoires in COVID-19. Study details: Sources were T cells, B-cell-depleted T cells, or PBMCs; the material itself was cDNA or gDNA.

The study drew participants aged about 18 to 95 years from some 24 US areas. Cohort 3 donors were reported recovered after two negative PCRs, clearance, or symptom resolution. As originally analysed: Amplification of reference gene primers provided the estimated nucleated cell counts. Only in-frame clones appear in the TCRdb table, and some are missing; sequencing was by immunoSEQ multiplex PCR. V, J and clone size were drawn from that table, and D and trimming were deduced from the DNA. The data show about 160,000 clones, about 80% seen once. Germline CDR1 reads SNHLY; CDR2 reads FYNNEI. The CDR3 consists of 14 residues. Trimming took 8 bases from V and 4 from J; bases not matched to a gene: 8.

Source material: PBMCs or T cells enriched from blood (not recorded which). This chain links TRBV2 with TRBJ2-5; 9 bases line up with TRBD2. This TCR was sampled from a woman aged 55-69 years who had recovered from COVID-19. CDR3 nucleotides: TGTGCCAGCGCCTTGCGGGGGGGCCTAGAGACCCAGTACTTC. Protein sequence: CASALRGGLETQYF.